The 26 T cell receptor beta chains below were found in one sample sequenced in a study of Ad26.COV2.S vaccination and SARS-CoV-2 variants (dated by TCRdb to about 2021). The label giving this sample's time point can be read as: individuals recovered from natural SARS-CoV-2 infection. Library construction relied on the immunoSEQ multiplex PCR assay. Entries here come from immuneACCESS through TCRdb and include only in-frame sequences with V and J called. Some clones fail to appear in such tables; in the studies checked, an unresolved V gene covers under half of the shortfall, and the cause of the remainder is unknown. The sample yields more than 120,000 clones; roughly 90% were counted once. Approximately 5.1% of the sample belongs to the ten largest clones. The input for sequencing was peripheral blood, taken after recovery from COVID-19. These TCRs come from a human donor who had recovered from COVID-19.

This clone occurred many times. The V and J genes are TRBV5-1 and TRBJ1-1; D gene uncertain. The CDR3 spans 14 residues. Germline-derived CDR1 and CDR2 are SGHRS and YFSETQ. Trimming shortened V by 1 base and J by 1 base, and 8 bases separated the two germline ends. CDR3 in DNA: TGCGCCAGCAGCTTGACCGTGAGGAACACTGAAGCTTTCTTT. It codes for CASSLTVRNTEAFF. Supplemented by reference TRBV5-1 and TRBJ1-1, the full variable domain reads KAGVTQTPRYLIKTRGQQVTLSCSPISGHRSVSWYQQTPGQGLQFLFEYFSETQRNKGNFPGRFSGRQFSNSRSEMNVSTLELGDSALYLCASSLTVRNTEAFFGQGTRLTVV.

This clone was counted only a few times. This chain uses TRBV18 with TRBJ2-3; the D is unclear. Trimming removed 8 bases from V and 3 bases from J, with 9 bases in between. Germline V gives CDR1 KGHSH, CDR2 LQKENI. The CDR3 sequence is 12 residues long. CDR3 protein: CASEKDTDTQYF. The CDR3 nucleotides read TGTGCCAGCGAAAAGGATACAGATACGCAGTATTTT.

The chain links TRBV2 to TRBJ2-5, with TRBD2 matching over 13 bases. Trimming cost V 5 bases and J 4 bases; bases outside gene matches: 7. This CDR3 spans 16 amino acids. Germline-derived CDR1 and CDR2 are SNHLY and FYNNEI. The CDR3 here is CASSSRLAGGRETQYF. Here the CDR3 DNA reads TGTGCCAGCAGTTCCCGACTAGCGGGGGGTCGAGAGACCCAGTACTTC.

The genes are TRBV6-6 and TRBJ2-5, with TRBD2 as a possible D gene (5 bases). V lost 4 bases and J 4 bases, leaving 13 bases between the germline ends. Germline values: CDR1 MNHNY, CDR2 SVGAGI (reference sequence). The CDR3 covers 14 residues. CDR3 region: CASSFTGKVETQYF. The CDR3 nucleotides are TGTGCCAGCAGTTTCACGGGAAAGGTAGAGACCCAGTACTTC.

The chain employs TRBV6-5 and TRBJ1-3; 7 bases are a match to TRBD1. Losses at the gene ends were 6 bases for V and 4 bases for J; bases not matched to a gene: 9. Germline V gives CDR1 MNHEY, CDR2 SVGAGI. CDR3 size: 15 residues. CDR3 in DNA: TGTGCCAGCAGACCGGACAGGCGAGACGGAAACACCATATATTTT. Amino acids: CASRPDRRDGNTIYF.

The rearrangement links TRBV29-1 to TRBJ2-7; D unresolved. CDR1 SQVTM and CDR2 ANQGSEA come from the germline V gene. Trimming cost V 7 bases and J 3 bases, with 10 bases left between them. CDR3 size: 11 residues. CDR3 region: CSAHNNYEQYF. CDR3 nucleotide sequence: TGCAGCGCCCATAATAACTACGAGCAGTACTTC.

The J gene is TRBJ2-7, the V gene TRBV3-1 (or the pseudogene TRBV3-2); unclear D gene. The CDR3 spans 15 residues. Trimming shortened V by 4 bases and J by 0 bases, and 13 bases separated the two germline ends. The V gene's germline CDR1 is LGHDT and CDR2 YNNKEL (reference sequence). The CDR3 region is CASSPLRAGSYEQYF. CDR3 DNA: TGTGCCAGCAGCCCCCTTCGGGCAGGCTCCTACGAGCAGTACTTC.

A word on this clone: A read error may account for a junction end that differs from germline. V usage is TRBV5-5 and J usage is TRBJ1-6; D ambiguous. This CDR3 contains 14 residues. Germline CDR1 SGHKS, CDR2 YYEKEE (reference sequence). The CDR3 reads CASSLEQYISPLHF. CDR3 in DNA: TGTGCCAGCAGCTTGGAACAGTATATTTCACCCCTCCACTTT. Full variable domain (missing parts from reference TRBV5-5 and TRBJ1-6): DAGVTQSPTHLIKTRGQQVTLRCSPISGHKSVSWYQQVLGQGPQFIFQYYEKEERGRGNFPDRFSARQFPNYSSELNVNALLLGDSALYLCASSLEQYISPLHFGNGTRLTVT.

The genes are TRBV18 and TRBJ1-5; D uncertain. The CDR3 has 16 residues. V shed 5 bases and J shed 3 bases, with 17 bases lying between them. Per the germline V gene, CDR1 is KGHSH and CDR2 is LQKENI. For the CDR3, the DNA is TGTGCCAGCTCATCAACACATACAGTAGTCAATCAGCCCCAGCATTTT. It translates to CASSSTHTVVNQPQHF.

V gene TRBV29-1 combines with J gene TRBJ1-1, with 8 bases fitting TRBD1. The CDR3 covers 14 residues. Germline V CDR1 and CDR2: SQVTM, ANQGSEA. After removal of 4 bases from V and 3 bases from J, the junction contained 7 bases not matched to a gene. CDR3 sequence (DNA): TGCAGCGTTGGCGGGGACAGGAGCCACACTGAAGCTTTCTTT. It specifies CSVGGDRSHTEAFF.

This clone turned up a few times. The CDR3 loop reads CASSRQGAGQPQHF. CDR3 bases: TGTGCCAGCAGCCGACAGGGGGCTGGGCAGCCCCAGCATTTT. The chain links TRBV7-8 to TRBJ1-5; 10 bases are a match to TRBD1. Germline V gene sequence: CDR1 SGHVS, CDR2 FQNEAQ. This CDR3 has 14 amino acids. V gave up 5 bases and J gave up 7 bases; unmatched junction bases: 5.

This rearrangement joins TRBV27 to TRBJ2-7; the D is unclear. Trimming left V 4 bases short and J 3 bases short, with 16 bases between. Germline V gene data show CDR1 as MNHEY and CDR2 as SMNVEV (reference sequence). This CDR3 comprises 15 residues. The CDR3 loop reads CASSSAAGWVYEQYF. CDR3 bases: TGTGCCAGCAGTTCGGCGGCCGGATGGGTCTACGAGCAGTACTTC.

V gene TRBV7-9 combines with J gene TRBJ2-1; D may be TRBD2 (6 bases). V was shortened by 3 bases and J by 8 bases, with 8 bases between the two germline ends. The germline V gene encodes CDR1 SEHNR and CDR2 FQNEAQ (reference sequence). The CDR3 length is 12 residues. The CDR3 protein is CASSFWRDEQFF. The CDR3 DNA sequence: TGTGCCAGCAGCTTTTGGAGGGATGAGCAGTTCTTC.

The chain uses TRBV12-3 or TRBV12-4 and TRBJ1-2; 8 bases line up with TRBD1. V lost 11 bases to trimming and J lost 8 bases; unmatched junction nucleotides: 10. This CDR3 is 12 amino acids long. The CDR3 protein is CAGRTAGGGYTF. The CDR3 nucleotides are TGTGCCGGCCGAACTGCAGGGGGCGGCTACACCTTC.

The chain joins TRBV5-6 to TRBJ2-3, with D uncertain. The CDR3 runs to 13 residues. V lost 2 bases and J 4 bases, leaving 8 bases between the germline ends. The germline gives CDR1 SGHDT, CDR2 YYEEEE. This CDR3 reads CASSLRPPDTQYF. The CDR3 DNA reads as TGTGCCAGCAGCTTACGCCCCCCAGATACGCAGTATTTT.

The chain couples TRBV19 to TRBJ2-7; 7 nucleotides agree with TRBD1. V trimming: 1 base; J trimming: 6 bases; junction bases outside the gene matches: 9. The germline gives CDR1 LNHDA, CDR2 SQIVND (reference sequence). The CDR3 has 15 amino acids. The CDR3 bases are TGTGCCAGTAGTATAGGCCTTGCGTGGGACAGCGAGCAGTACTTC. As protein: CASSIGLAWDSEQYF.

The rearrangement uses TRBV7-9 and TRBJ1-5; a weak D match, TRBD1 (6 bases). The V end lost 5 bases, the J end lost 2 bases, and 13 bases lay between the germline ends. The CDR3 is 15 residues long. Per the germline V gene, CDR1 is SEHNR and CDR2 is FQNEAQ (reference sequence). CDR3 coding DNA: TGTGCCAGCAGCCCAGAAAACAGGGGCAATCAGCCCCAGCATTTT. Its protein is CASSPENRGNQPQHF.

The V and J genes are TRBV6-5 and TRBJ2-7, with 7 positions matching TRBD1. J gave up 7 bases and V 0 bases, and 3 bases lay outside the gene matches. This CDR3 spans 13 amino acids. The V gene's germline CDR1 is MNHEY and CDR2 SVGAGI. The CDR3 DNA is TGTGCCAGCAGTTACTCGACAGGGCAAGAGCAGTACTTC. This sequence encodes CASSYSTGQEQYF.

This chain joins TRBV7-2 and TRBJ2-2; D is unclear. Germline V gene data show CDR1 as SGHTA and CDR2 as FQGNSA. The ends were cut back, 1 base at V and 2 bases at J, with 8 bases in the middle. This CDR3 contains 15 residues. The CDR3 DNA is TGTGCCAGCAGCTTAGTATCCAGAAACACCGGGGAGCTGTTTTTT. Translated, it gives CASSLVSRNTGELFF.

The chain is built from TRBV27 and TRBJ1-6; D remains unclear. This CDR3 has 16 amino acids. Germline lookup yields CDR1 MNHEY and CDR2 SMNVEV (reference sequence). Trimming stripped 0 bases from V and 2 bases from J, with 8 bases between. CDR3 loop: CASSLSGVPYNSPLHF. The CDR3 DNA reads as TGTGCCAGCAGTTTATCCGGGGTACCCTATAATTCACCCCTCCACTTT.

This clone occurred once. This CDR3 reads CASRPRVSAGSPLHF. CDR3 nucleotides: TGTGCCAGCAGACCTCGGGTCTCGGCCGGTTCACCCCTCCACTTT. The chain employs TRBV6-5 and TRBJ1-6; D gene uncertain. V lost 6 bases to trimming and J lost 9 bases, with 18 bases between them. The CDR3 runs 15 residues. The germline V gene has CDR1 MNHEY and CDR2 SVGAGI.

J is TRBJ1-1 and V is TRBV25-1; the match to TRBD1 covers 7 bases. J was trimmed by 3 bases and V by 1 base; bases with no gene match: 5. CDR3 size: 15 residues. Looked up from germline, CDR1 is MGHDK and CDR2 is SYGVNS. The CDR3: CASSELRGGHTEAFF. Here the CDR3 DNA reads TGTGCCAGCAGTGAATTAAGAGGGGGCCACACTGAAGCTTTCTTT. Full variable domain (rest looked up from reference TRBV25-1 and TRBJ1-1): EADIYQTPRYLVIGTGKKITLECSQTMGHDKMYWYQQDPGMELHLIHYSYGVNSTEKGDLSSESTVSRIRTEHFPLTLESARPSHTSQYLCASSELRGGHTEAFFGQGTRLTVV.

The chain employs TRBV11-2 and TRBJ2-5, with TRBD2 as a possible D gene (6 bases). Trimming stripped 5 bases from V and 5 bases from J, with 15 bases between. Germline CDR1 and CDR2: SGHAT and FQNNGV. The CDR3 spans 14 residues. CDR3 nucleotide sequence: TGTGCCAGCAGCCCGTGGAGGGGCGGGGAGACCCAGTACTTC. It translates to CASSPWRGGETQYF.

The chain links TRBV9 to TRBJ1-6; D unresolved. Trimming removed 0 bases at V and 5 bases at J, with 15 bases between. The CDR3 sequence is 17 residues long. Germline-derived CDR1 and CDR2 are SGDLS and YYNGEE. CDR3 in DNA: TGTGCCAGCAGCGTAGAAGACAATTATTACGATAATTCACCCCTCCACTTT. Its translation is CASSVEDNYYDNSPLHF. The complete variable domain, with remaining parts taken from reference TRBV9 and TRBJ1-6, reads DSGVTQTPKHLITATGQRVTLRCSPRSGDLSVYWYQQSLDQGLQFLIQYYNGEERAKGNILERFSAQQFPDLHSELNLSSLELGDSALYFCASSVEDNYYDNSPLHFGNGTRLTVT.

The chain is built from TRBV27 and TRBJ1-5; D gene unclear. The germline V and J ends were trimmed by 4 bases and 5 bases, with 9 bases remaining between them. Germline V gene sequence: CDR1 MNHEY, CDR2 SMNVEV (reference sequence). The CDR3 runs to 13 residues. In DNA, the CDR3 is TGTGCCAGCAGTTACGCTGGGGATCAGCCCCAGCATTTT. Its protein product is CASSYAGDQPQHF.

The chain recombines TRBV28 with TRBJ1-1, with 9 bases matching TRBD1. This CDR3 has 15 amino acids. J lost 1 base, V lost 6 bases, and 6 bases had no gene match. CDR1 is MDHEN, CDR2 SYDVKM, per germline. The CDR3 sequence is CASSLLGQGNTEAFF. The CDR3 DNA follows: TGTGCCAGCAGCTTGTTGGGACAGGGGAACACTGAAGCTTTCTTT.